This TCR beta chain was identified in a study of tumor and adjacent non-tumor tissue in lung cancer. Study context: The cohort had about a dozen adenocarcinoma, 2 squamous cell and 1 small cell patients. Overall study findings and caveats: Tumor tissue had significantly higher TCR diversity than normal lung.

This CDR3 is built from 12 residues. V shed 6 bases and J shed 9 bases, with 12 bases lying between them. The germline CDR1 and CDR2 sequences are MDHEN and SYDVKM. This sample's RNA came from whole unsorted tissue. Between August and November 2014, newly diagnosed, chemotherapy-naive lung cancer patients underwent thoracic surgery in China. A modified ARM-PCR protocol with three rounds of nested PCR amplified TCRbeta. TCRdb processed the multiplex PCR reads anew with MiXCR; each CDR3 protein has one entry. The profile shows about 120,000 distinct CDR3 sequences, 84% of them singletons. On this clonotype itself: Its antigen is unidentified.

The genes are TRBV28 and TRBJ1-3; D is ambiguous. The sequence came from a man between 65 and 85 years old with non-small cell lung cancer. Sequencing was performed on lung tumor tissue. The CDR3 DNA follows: TGTGCCAGCAGATTAGTGATAAGCACCATATATTTT. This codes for CASRLVISTIYF.